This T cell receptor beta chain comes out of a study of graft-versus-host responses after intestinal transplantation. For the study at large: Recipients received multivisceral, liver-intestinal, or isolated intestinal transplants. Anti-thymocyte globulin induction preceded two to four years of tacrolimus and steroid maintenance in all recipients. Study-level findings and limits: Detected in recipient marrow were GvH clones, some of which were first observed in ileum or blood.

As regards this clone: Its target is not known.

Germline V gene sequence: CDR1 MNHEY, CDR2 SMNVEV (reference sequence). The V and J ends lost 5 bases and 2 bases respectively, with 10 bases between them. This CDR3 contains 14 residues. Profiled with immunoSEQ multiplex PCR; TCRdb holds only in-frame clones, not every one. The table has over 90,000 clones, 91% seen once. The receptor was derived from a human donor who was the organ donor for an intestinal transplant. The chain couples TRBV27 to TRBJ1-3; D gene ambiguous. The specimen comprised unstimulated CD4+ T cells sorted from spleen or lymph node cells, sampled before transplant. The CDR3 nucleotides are TGTGCCAGCAGTACAGTCCCCCCTGGAAACACCATATATTTT. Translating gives CASSTVPPGNTIYF.